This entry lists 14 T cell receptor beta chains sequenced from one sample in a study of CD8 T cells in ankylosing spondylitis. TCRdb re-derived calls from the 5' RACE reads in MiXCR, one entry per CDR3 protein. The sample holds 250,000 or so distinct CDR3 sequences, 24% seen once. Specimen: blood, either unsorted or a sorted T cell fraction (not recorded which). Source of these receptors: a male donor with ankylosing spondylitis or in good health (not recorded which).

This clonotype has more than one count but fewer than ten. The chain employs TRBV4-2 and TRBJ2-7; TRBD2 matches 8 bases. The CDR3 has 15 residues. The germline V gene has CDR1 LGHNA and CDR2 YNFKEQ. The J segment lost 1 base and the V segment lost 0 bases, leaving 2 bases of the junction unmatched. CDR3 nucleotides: TGTGCCAGCAGCCAAGATGGCGGGGGGTCCTACGAGCAGTACTTC. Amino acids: CASSQDGGGSYEQYF.

CDR3 in amino acids: CASSPSAGGEYEQYF. CDR3 DNA: TGTGCCAGCTCACCCTCGGCAGGGGGCGAGTACGAGCAGTACTTC. The chain couples TRBV18 to TRBJ2-7, with 8 bases identical to TRBD1. The J segment lost 4 bases and the V segment lost 3 bases, leaving 8 bases of the junction unmatched. Germline lookup yields CDR1 KGHSH and CDR2 LQKENI. The CDR3 loop spans 15 amino acids.

The DNA for the CDR3 is TGCAGTGCTAGAGTACCGACAGGGAACGAGCAGTACTTC. Translated: CSARVPTGNEQYF. The rearrangement joins TRBV20-1 to TRBJ2-7, with 7 nucleotides matching TRBD1. The CDR3 runs 13 residues. The junction had 5 bases not matched to a gene; V was cut back by 1 base and J by 5 bases. Germline V lookup: CDR1 DFQATT, CDR2 SNEGSKA (reference sequence).

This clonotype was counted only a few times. The CDR3 is CASSYRRSYEQYF. The CDR3 DNA reads as TGTGCCAGCAGCTATCGACGGAGTTACGAGCAGTACTTC. This chain uses TRBV7-8 with TRBJ2-7, with D uncertain. This CDR3 has 13 amino acids. Trimming shortened V by 4 bases and J by 4 bases, and 11 bases separated the two germline ends. CDR1 is SGHVS and CDR2 is FQNEAQ in the germline V gene. The variable domain in full, with the rest retrieved from reference TRBV7-8 and TRBJ2-7, is GAGVSQSPRYKVAKRGQDVALRCDPISGHVSLFWYQQALGQGPEFLTYFQNEAQLDKSGLPSDRFFAERPEGSVSTLKIQRTQQEDSAVYLCASSYRRSYEQYFGPGTRLTVT.

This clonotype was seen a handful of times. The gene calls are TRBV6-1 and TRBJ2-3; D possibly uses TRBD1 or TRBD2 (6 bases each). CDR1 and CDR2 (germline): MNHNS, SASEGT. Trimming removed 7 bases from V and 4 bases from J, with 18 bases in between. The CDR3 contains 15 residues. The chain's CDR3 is CASTHRSGAADTQYF. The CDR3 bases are TGTGCCAGCACCCACCGGTCGGGGGCTGCAGATACGCAGTATTTT.

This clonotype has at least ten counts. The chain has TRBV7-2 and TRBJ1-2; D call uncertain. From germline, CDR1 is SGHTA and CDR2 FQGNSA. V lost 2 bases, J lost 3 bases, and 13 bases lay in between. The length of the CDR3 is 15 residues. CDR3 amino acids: CASSLPGVRYYGYTF. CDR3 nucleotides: TGTGCCAGCAGCTTACCGGGTGTAAGGTACTATGGCTACACCTTC.

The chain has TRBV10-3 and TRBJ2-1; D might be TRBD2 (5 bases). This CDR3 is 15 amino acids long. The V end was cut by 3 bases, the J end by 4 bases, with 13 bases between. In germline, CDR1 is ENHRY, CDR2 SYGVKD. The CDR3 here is CAISDFRSGYNEQFF. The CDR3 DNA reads TGTGCCATCAGTGACTTTAGGAGCGGATACAATGAGCAGTTCTTC.

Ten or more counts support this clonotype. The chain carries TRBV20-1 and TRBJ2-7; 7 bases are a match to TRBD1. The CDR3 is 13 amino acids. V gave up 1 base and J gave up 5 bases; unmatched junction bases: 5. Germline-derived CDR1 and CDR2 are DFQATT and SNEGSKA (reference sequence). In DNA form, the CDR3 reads TGCAGTGCTAGAGGACAGGGACCAAACGAGCAGTACTTC. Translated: CSARGQGPNEQYF.

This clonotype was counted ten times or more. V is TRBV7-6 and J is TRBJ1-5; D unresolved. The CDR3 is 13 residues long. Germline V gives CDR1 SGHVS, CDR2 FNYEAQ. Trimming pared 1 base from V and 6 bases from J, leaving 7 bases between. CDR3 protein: CASSLEDGQPQHF. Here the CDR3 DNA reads TGTGCCAGCAGCTTAGAGGATGGTCAGCCCCAGCATTTT.

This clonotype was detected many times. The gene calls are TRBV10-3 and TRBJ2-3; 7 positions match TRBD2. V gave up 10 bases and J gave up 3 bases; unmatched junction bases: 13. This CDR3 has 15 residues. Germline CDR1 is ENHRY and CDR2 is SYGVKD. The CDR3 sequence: CATGLAGDGTDTQYF. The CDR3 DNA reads TGTGCCACAGGGCTGGCGGGGGATGGAACAGATACGCAGTATTTT.

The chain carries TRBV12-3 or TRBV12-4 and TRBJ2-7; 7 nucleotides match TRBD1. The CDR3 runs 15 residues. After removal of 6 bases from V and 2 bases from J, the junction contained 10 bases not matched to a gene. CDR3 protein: CASRLDRYLAYEQYF. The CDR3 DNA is TGTGCCAGCAGATTGGACAGGTATCTAGCCTACGAGCAGTACTTC.

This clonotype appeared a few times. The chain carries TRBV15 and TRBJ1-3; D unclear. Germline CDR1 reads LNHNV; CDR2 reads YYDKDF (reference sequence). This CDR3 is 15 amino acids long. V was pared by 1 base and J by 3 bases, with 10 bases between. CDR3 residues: CATSRAEHFGNTIYF. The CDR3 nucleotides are TGTGCCACCAGCAGAGCTGAGCATTTTGGAAACACCATATATTTT.

DNA of the CDR3: TGTGCCACCAGCAGCGGCGGGAGCTCCTACGAGCAGTACTTC. It is translated as CATSSGGSSYEQYF. The chain uses TRBV15 and TRBJ2-7, with TRBD2 identical over 7 bases. CDR1 and CDR2 (germline): LNHNV, YYDKDF (reference sequence). The CDR3 consists of 14 residues. After removal of 3 bases from V and 0 bases from J, the junction contained 2 bases not matched to a gene.

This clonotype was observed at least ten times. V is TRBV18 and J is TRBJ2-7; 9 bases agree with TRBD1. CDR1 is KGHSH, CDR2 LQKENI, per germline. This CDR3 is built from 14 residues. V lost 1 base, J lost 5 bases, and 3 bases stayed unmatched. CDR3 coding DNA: TGTGCCAGCTCACCACGACAGGGGGGCCACGAGCAGTACTTC. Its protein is CASSPRQGGHEQYF.